The entry that follows covers one T cell receptor (beta chain) sequence. Its antigen is not known. Each cDNA molecule carried a unique molecular identifier. TCRdb independently ran MiXCR on the 5' RACE reads; one entry per CDR3 protein. The sample consists of about 58,000 distinct CDR3 sequences, around 13% of them appearing once. CDR1 and CDR2 from the germline V gene are KGHSH and LQKENI. V shed 5 bases and J shed 3 bases, with 19 bases lying between them. The CDR3 runs to 16 residues. The data stem from a study of early T cells in non-severe SARS-CoV-2 infection. Points from the study as a whole: Using VDJdb, the matching emphasized anti-spike CD8 responses while missing private and CD4 specificities.

The TCR sequence derives from an adult who was a healthcare worker with PCR-confirmed SARS-CoV-2 infection or an uninfected control (not recorded which). The donor label of this sample is uncertain. Sequencing was performed on whole blood, taken at baseline. The chain combines TRBV18 with TRBJ1-2; D possibly corresponds to TRBD1 (6 bases). DNA of the CDR3: TGTGCCAGCTCATCCAGGCGGACAGTTCCAGACTATGGCTACACCTTC. Translation: CASSSRRTVPDYGYTF. The full variable domain, in which reference TRBV18 and TRBJ1-2 provide the parts outside the CDR3, is NAGVMQNPRHLVRRRGQEARLRCSPMKGHSHVYWYRQLPEEGLKFMVYLQKENIIDESGMPKERFSAEFPKEGPSILRIQQVVRGDSAAYFCASSSRRTVPDYGYTFGSGTRLTVV.